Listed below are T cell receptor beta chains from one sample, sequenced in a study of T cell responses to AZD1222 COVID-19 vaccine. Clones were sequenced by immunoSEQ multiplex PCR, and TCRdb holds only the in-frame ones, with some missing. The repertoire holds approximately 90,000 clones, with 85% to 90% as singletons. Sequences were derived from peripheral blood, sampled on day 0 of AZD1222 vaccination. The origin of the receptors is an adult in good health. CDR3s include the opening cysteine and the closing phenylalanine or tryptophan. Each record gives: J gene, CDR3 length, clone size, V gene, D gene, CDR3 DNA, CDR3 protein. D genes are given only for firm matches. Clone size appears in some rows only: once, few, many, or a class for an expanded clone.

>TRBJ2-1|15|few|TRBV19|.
TGTGCCAGTAGTCGGGCAGGCGTCTTTAGCAATGAGCAGTTCTTC
CASSRAGVFSNEQFF
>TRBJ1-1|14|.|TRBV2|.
TGTGCCAGCAGCGAACAGGGCTGGAACACTGAAGCTTTCTTT
CASSEQGWNTEAFF
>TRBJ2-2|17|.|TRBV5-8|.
TGTGCCATTAAACAGTTCTTGAGGGGCCTTGACACCGGGGAGCTGTTTTTT
CAIKQFLRGLDTGELFF
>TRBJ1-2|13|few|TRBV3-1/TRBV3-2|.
TGTGCCAGCAGCCAAGTTGGTAGCGAGGGCTACACCTTC
CASSQVGSEGYTF
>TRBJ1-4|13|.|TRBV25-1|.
TGTGCCAGCACCCCCGGTCGAGGGGAAAAACTGTTTTTT
CASTPGRGEKLFF
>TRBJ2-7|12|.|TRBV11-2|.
TGTGCCAGCAGCTTAGACAGATACGAGCAGTACTTC
CASSLDRYEQYF
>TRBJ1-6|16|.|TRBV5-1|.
TGCGCCAGCAGCTTTGGGCTTACGGGACGCACTTCACCCCTCCACTTT
CASSFGLTGRTSPLHF
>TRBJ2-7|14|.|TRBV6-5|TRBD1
TGTGCCAGCAGTTACATTCAGGGGGCCAACGAGCAGTACTTC
CASSYIQGANEQYF
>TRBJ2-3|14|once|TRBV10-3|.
TGTGCCATCAGTGTCAGGAGTCCCACAGATACGCAGTATTTT
CAISVRSPTDTQYF
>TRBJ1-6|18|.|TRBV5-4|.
TGTGCCAGCAGCTCAGTCAGGGATGGAAGCTCCTATAATTCACCCCTCCACTTT
CASSSVRDGSSYNSPLHF
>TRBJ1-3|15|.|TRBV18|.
TGTGCCAGCTCGCCTGACAGGCTCTCTGGAAACACCATATATTTT
CASSPDRLSGNTIYF
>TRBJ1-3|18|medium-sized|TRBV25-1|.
TGTGCCAGCAGTGAATCGAGTAGGAGAGAAGGGGCTGGAAACACCATATATTTT
CASSESSRREGAGNTIYF
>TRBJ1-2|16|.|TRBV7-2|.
TGTGCCAGCAGCTCCGGGGCAGGGAGGGCCAACTATGGCTACACCTTC
CASSSGAGRANYGYTF
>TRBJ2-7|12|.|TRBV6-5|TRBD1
TGTGCCAGCGGACAGGGGGTCTACGAGCAGTACTTC
CASGQGVYEQYF
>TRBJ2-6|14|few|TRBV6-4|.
TGTGCCAGCAGTATCGACTCTGGGGCCAACGTCCTGACTTTC
CASSIDSGANVLTF
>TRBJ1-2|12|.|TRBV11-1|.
TGTGCCAGCAGCTTAACCGGGGATGGCTACACCTTC
CASSLTGDGYTF
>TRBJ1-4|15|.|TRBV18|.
TGTGCCAGCTCACTCGCAGGGGCAAAAGATGAAAAACTGTTTTTT
CASSLAGAKDEKLFF